This entry describes one TCR beta chain. This clonotype was counted between two and nine times. Its cognate antigen has yet to be identified. One junction end does not reproduce the germline sequence, and a read error may be involved. The data derive from a study of T cells in Graves' hyperthyroidism and ophthalmopathy (dated by TCRdb to the late 2010s). Describing the broader study: Peripheral blood samples were taken at initial diagnosis, before any treatment was given. To identify distinguishing TCR V-J signatures, a discovery cohort of around 100 patients was used, comprising 43 with Graves' ophthalmopathy and 57 with stable Graves' hyperthyroidism. Prospective prediction of ophthalmopathy was tested in an independent validation cohort consisting of roughly 19 hyperthyroidism patients and around 17 patients who later progressed to ophthalmopathy. The roughly 100 discovery patients were randomly divided into training and test sets at a 7:3 ratio. In more than 5 Graves' hyperthyroidism patients, the study also compared T-cell repertoires from thyroid tissue with T-cell repertoires from blood. After blood sampling, hyperthyroidism patients were treated with methimazole at a starting dose of 30 mg daily, and ophthalmopathy patients were treated with high-dose intravenous methylprednisolone. The paper describes TCR Vbeta CDR3 sequencing of about 140 peripheral blood samples, made up of 43 ophthalmopathy patients, some 76 hyperthyroidism patients and some 17 progressor patients.

Stable Graves' hyperthyroidism was defined as the absence of progression to ophthalmopathy over 18 months of follow-up. Hyperthyroidism patients were newly diagnosed, with disease duration under 2 months, and aged 18 to 65 years. The study excluded patients with uncontrolled infections, other autoimmune diseases, pregnancy or lactation. Diagnoses were established on the basis of clinical symptoms, serum thyroxine and TRAb, thyroid ultrasound, and orbital computed tomography. Ficoll-Paque density gradient centrifugation was used to isolate PBMCs from about 10 ml of fresh peripheral blood. Total RNA was extracted with Trizol reagent, and quality was checked on an Agilent 2100 Bioanalyzer. The TCR beta CDR3 regions were amplified from the RNA transcripts. A first-round RT-PCR of the TCR CDR3 used the HTBI primer set with the Qiagen OneStep RT-PCR kit. A second multiplex PCR round built the libraries, followed by size selection and purification. Paired-end sequencing of the libraries was performed with 100 bp reads on an Illumina HiSeq2000. The paper's processing steps were these. SOAPnuke was used to process the raw data, throwing out any read that contained adapters or uncalled bases, had a mean Phred below 15, or lacked an exact constant-primer or identifier match. High-quality paired reads were merged using COPE v1.2.5, and each unique nucleotide sequence was defined as a clonotype. MiTCR v1.1 was used to align the clonotypes against IMGT TRBV, TRBD and TRBJ reference segments. The analysis included only V-J combinations with a frequency above 0.0001, which together covered 99% to 99.2% of the repertoires. The TCS score was defined as F50 (clonal expansion) divided by E x V (chaos), with BLOSUM62-based TCRdist calculated between CDR3 peptides within each V-J. Welch's t-statistics and random forest reduced roughly 500 V-J features to 13, which were used in a naive Bayes classifier (R e1071). The public reads were quality trimmed at Q25 with fastp and then assembled into clones with MiXCR by TCRdb, keeping productive beta chains. Under each unique CDR3 protein, matching rows form one entry showing the most common genes and DNA. These V and J calls derive from TCRdb rather than the authors' analysis. This sample gives hundreds of thousands of distinct CDR3 sequences in total; roughly 17% of them show up just once. 15% to 20% of the sample goes to the ten largest clones.

In the germline V gene, CDR1 corresponds to LGHNT and CDR2 to FRNRAP. Reading from cysteine to phenylalanine, the CDR3 counts 11 amino acids. Only the CDR3 part of the read is kept: 33 bases, read in frame from the first base. Results and caveats for the whole study, not just this receptor: In cross-validation, a model built on a 13 V-J signature told ophthalmopathy apart from stable hyperthyroidism with 85% to 90% sensitivity and around 84% specificity, and in testing the same model reached 80%/75%. In validation, the model predicted progression to ophthalmopathy a median of roughly six months before onset, with over 55% sensitivity and 72.22% specificity. Sample size was not statistically predetermined, and blinding of investigators to group allocation was not performed. Most expanded thyroid clonotypes (frequency above 0.001) were also found in blood, which suggests that blood repertoires may mirror thyroid immune responses.

This receptor was identified in a woman in her late teens or twenties with Graves' hyperthyroidism. What was sequenced was blood. The V and J segments used are TRBV12-5 and TRBJ1-5; no D gene can be assigned with confidence. The DNA sequence reads TGTTCTAGTGCCCGAAATCAGCCCCAGCATTTT. It translates to CSSARNQPQHF.